This TCR beta chain was obtained from a study of T-cell reconstitution after alpha-beta-depleted transplantation in children. Unique molecular identifiers were incorporated during preparation of the TCRbeta library. TCRdb re-called the PCR reads with MiXCR, one entry per CDR3 protein. The sample contains about 900,000 distinct CDR3 sequences, about 26% of which appear only once. V was cut by 6 bases and J by 5 bases, with 16 bases left in between. Per germline, CDR1 MNHEY and CDR2 SMNVEV (reference sequence). The CDR3 runs to 14 residues. General study results and limits: Several hundred expanded graft clones reportedly supplied alpha-beta T cells about two months after transplant. T-cell counts and diversity were attributed mostly to newly produced T cells one year after transplant.

In the case of this clonotype: What it recognizes is unknown.

The TCR sequence derives from a boy under three years old who had a stem cell transplant for SCID, so the T cells may come from the graft donor. The J gene is TRBJ1-2, the V gene TRBV27; possible D gene TRBD1, 6 bases. Material: PBMCs, mostly from graft donor cells, obtained 360 days after TCRalphabeta/CD19-depleted stem cell transplant. The CDR3 DNA reads as TGTGCCAGCAGCCACAGGGTAGATTATTATGGCTACACCTTC. It codes for CASSHRVDYYGYTF.